Listed here are 29 T cell receptor beta chains from one sample, sequenced in a study of T cells in Graves' hyperthyroidism and ophthalmopathy. Using RNA transcripts as the source, TCR beta CDR3 regions were amplified. Researchers ran a first-round RT-PCR on the TCR CDR3 using the HTBI primer set. TCRdb reanalysed the multiplex PCR reads using MiXCR and keeps one entry per CDR3 protein. Among some 800,000 distinct CDR3 sequences, approximately 40% were seen once, and the ten largest hold around 9.3%. The source material was blood. These receptors were taken from a man younger than 35 with Graves' hyperthyroidism.

This clonotype was counted only a few times. The chain links TRBV13 to TRBJ2-2, with D hard to call. This CDR3 is built from 15 residues. The germline V gene has CDR1 PRHDT and CDR2 FYEKMQ (reference sequence). V lost 5 bases to trimming and J lost 1 base, with 11 bases between them. CDR3 in amino acids: CASSPSGKNTGELFF. The CDR3 DNA follows: TGTGCCAGCAGCCCTAGTGGCAAGAACACCGGGGAGCTGTTTTTT.

This clonotype was found a few times. J is TRBJ2-2 and V is TRBV19, with D unclear. Germline CDR1 LNHDA, CDR2 SQIVND (reference sequence). V dropped 2 bases and J dropped 3 bases, with 10 bases sitting between them. The length of the CDR3 is 15 residues. The CDR3 loop is CASSITGYDTGELFF. The DNA for the CDR3 is TGTGCCAGTAGTATAACCGGGTATGACACCGGGGAGCTGTTTTTT.

This chain links TRBV9 with TRBJ1-5; unclear D gene. The CDR3 spans 14 residues. V lost 5 bases and J lost 0, with 9 bases in between. CDR1 is SGDLS, CDR2 YYNGEE, per germline. This CDR3 reads CASRTSNSNQPQHF. The CDR3 bases are TGTGCCAGCAGGACCTCGAATAGCAATCAGCCCCAGCATTTT. Looking up the rest from reference TRBV9 and TRBJ1-5 gives the full variable domain: DSGVTQTPKHLITATGQRVTLRCSPRSGDLSVYWYQQSLDQGLQFLIQYYNGEERAKGNILERFSAQQFPDLHSELNLSSLELGDSALYFCASRTSNSNQPQHFGDGTRLSIL.

The chain is built from TRBV2 and TRBJ2-7; 7 bases align to TRBD1. V was clipped by 8 bases and J by 3 bases; unmatched bases: 19. The V gene's germline CDR1 is SNHLY and CDR2 FYNNEI. CDR3 length equals 17 residues. The CDR3 loop is CASSPLVDRAGSYEQYF. CDR3 DNA: TGTGCCAGCTCACCTTTAGTCGACAGGGCTGGAAGCTACGAGCAGTACTTC.

The V and J genes are TRBV4-1 and TRBJ1-2; TRBD1 agrees at 7 bases. This CDR3 is 17 amino acids long. The germline V gene encodes CDR1 MGHRA and CDR2 YSYEKL. J lost 0 bases, V lost 1 base, and 8 bases had no gene match. The CDR3 DNA follows: TGCGCCAGCAGCCAAGGTCAGACAGGGTATTCTAACTATGGCTACACCTTC. It codes for CASSQGQTGYSNYGYTF.

This clonotype was recorded at least ten times. The chain links TRBV5-1 to TRBJ2-7; tentative D call: TRBD1 (7 bases). The V end lost 3 bases, the J end lost 0 bases, and 10 bases lay between the germline ends. The CDR3 loop spans 14 amino acids. The V gene's germline CDR1 is SGHRS and CDR2 YFSETQ. The CDR3 coding sequence is TGCGCCAGCAGCTGGGGGGACAGCTCCTACGAGCAGTACTTC. Protein: CASSWGDSSYEQYF.

This clonotype has just a few counts. This chain connects TRBV7-3 to TRBJ1-1; TRBD1 matches at 10 bases. CDR1 and CDR2 (germline): SGHTA, FQGTGA. The CDR3 length is 16 residues. The J segment lost 5 bases and the V segment lost 6 bases, leaving 12 bases of the junction unmatched. The CDR3 DNA follows: TGTGCCAGCAGTTTGCGACAGGGGGCTGGGAGAACTGAAGCTTTCTTT. Amino acid sequence: CASSLRQGAGRTEAFF. The full variable domain, rest sourced from reference TRBV7-3 and TRBJ1-1, is GAGVSQTPSNKVTEKGKYVELRCDPISGHTALYWYRQSLGQGPEFLIYFQGTGAADDSGLPNDRFFAVRPEGSVSTLKIQRTERGDSAVYLCASSLRQGAGRTEAFFGQGTRLTVV.

This chain joins TRBV6-5 and TRBJ1-1; D call uncertain. Trimming removed 7 bases from V and 8 bases from J, with 20 bases in between. The CDR3 sequence is 14 residues long. Germline CDR1 reads MNHEY; CDR2 reads SVGAGI. In DNA, the CDR3 is TGTGCCAGCAAGGCCCAGATCATGCCGGTCGAAGCTTTCTTT. This encodes CASKAQIMPVEAFF.

This chain joins TRBV7-3 and TRBJ2-7; TRBD2 matches at 7 bases. Germline V CDR1 and CDR2: SGHTA, FQGTGA. Trimming cost V 6 bases and J 2 bases; bases outside gene matches: 7. The CDR3 spans 14 residues. The CDR3 bases are TGTGCCAGCAGTGAAAGGGGAGGGACCTACGAGCAGTACTTC. Amino acids: CASSERGGTYEQYF.

This clonotype was seen only a few times. The chain carries TRBV5-1 and TRBJ2-7; 12 bases are shared with TRBD1. This CDR3 is 15 amino acids long. CDR1 and CDR2 from the germline V gene are SGHRS and YFSETQ. The ends lost 3 bases at V and 5 bases at J; junction bases unmatched: 6. The CDR3 loop reads CASSWGDRGPDEQYF. The CDR3 nucleotides read TGCGCCAGCAGCTGGGGGGACAGGGGGCCCGACGAGCAGTACTTC.

Regarding this clonotype: A much larger clonotype is one base distant, so this may be a read error. Because the CDR3 is missing its conserved closing phenylalanine or tryptophan, this is likely a read error. This chain links TRBV10-2 with TRBJ2-7; the match to TRBD2 covers 8 bases. The V segment lost 0 bases and the J segment 7 bases; nucleotides outside the gene matches: 8. Germline CDR1 and CDR2: WSHSY and SAAADI. The CDR3 spans 15 residues. The CDR3, as DNA: TGCGCCAGCAGTGAGTCGGGACTAGATGGCGAAGAGCAGTACCTC. This translates into CASSESGLDGEEQYL.

With respect to this clonotype: This sequence may be a read error, since a much larger clone differs from it by one base. V and J are TRBV20-1 and TRBJ1-5; 9 nucleotides align to TRBD1. The CDR3 length is 15 residues. Germline V CDR1 and CDR2: DFQATT, SNEGSKA (reference sequence). The CDR3 sequence: CSAGEGTGTGQPQHF. CDR3 nucleotide sequence: TGCAGTGCTGGAGAGGGGACAGGGACGGGTCAGCCCCAGCATTTT.

V is TRBV24-1 and J is TRBJ1-1, with 7 bases matching TRBD1. The length of the CDR3 is 14 residues. The germline gives CDR1 KGHDR, CDR2 SFDVKD. The V and J ends lost 2 bases and 8 bases, in that order; junction bases with no gene match: 7. In DNA form, the CDR3 reads TGTGCCACCAGTGATTCAACCGGACAGGAGGAAGCTTTCTTT. Protein: CATSDSTGQEEAFF.

With respect to this clonotype: Its ends do not fully match the called genes, so a read error is possible. The chain has TRBV9 and TRBJ2-2; D call uncertain. Germline-derived CDR1 and CDR2 are SGDLS and YYNGEE. The CDR3 is 14 residues long. Here the CDR3 DNA reads TGTGCCCGCAGCGTCCAATGGGCAACCGGGGAGCTGTTTTTT. Encoded protein: CARSVQWATGELFF.

This clonotype was picked up a small number of times. The chain combines TRBV20-1 with TRBJ2-7; D gene unclear. CDR3 length equals 14 residues. Trimming took 4 bases from V and 0 from J, leaving 13 bases between them. Germline CDR1 reads DFQATT; CDR2 reads SNEGSKA (reference sequence). CDR3 residues: CSATRAASSYEQYF. CDR3 in DNA: TGCAGTGCTACCCGGGCGGCGAGCTCCTACGAGCAGTACTTC.

This clonotype has only a few counts. The chain carries TRBV7-6 and TRBJ2-2; D is perhaps TRBD1 (6 bases). Germline CDR1 and CDR2: SGHVS and FNYEAQ. The CDR3 loop spans 14 amino acids. Trimming took 5 bases from V and 4 from J, leaving 11 bases between them. The CDR3 sequence is CASSAGEGTGELFF. The CDR3 DNA reads as TGTGCCAGCAGCGCAGGGGAAGGCACCGGGGAGCTGTTTTTT.

This CDR3 reads CASSSSDRLYGYTF. CDR3 sequence (DNA): TGTGCCAGCAGCAGCTCAGACAGGCTCTATGGCTACACCTTC. V is TRBV11-2 and J is TRBJ1-2; D might be TRBD1 (6 bases). The CDR3 extends over 14 amino acids. V was shortened by 5 bases and J by 4 bases, with 14 bases between the two germline ends. Germline CDR1 is SGHAT and CDR2 is FQNNGV.

The table lists this clonotype with many counts. The chain is built from TRBV7-9 and TRBJ1-2; D is unresolved. The germline CDR1 and CDR2 sequences are SEHNR and FQNEAQ (reference sequence). The CDR3 runs 14 residues. Trimming shortened V by 3 bases and J by 0 bases, and 8 bases separated the two germline ends. Written as DNA, the CDR3 is TGTGCCAGCAGCTTTTGGGGAGCTAACTATGGCTACACCTTC. Protein: CASSFWGANYGYTF.

In this sample, this clonotype turned up a few times. The chain has TRBV12-3 or TRBV12-4 and TRBJ1-1; D gene uncertain. The V end lost 2 bases, the J end lost 8 bases, and 9 bases lay between the germline ends. The CDR3 loop spans 12 amino acids. The CDR3 bases are TGTGCCAGCAGTTTATGGAAGTCCGAAGCTTTCTTT. This sequence encodes CASSLWKSEAFF.

About this clonotype: The junction shows a germline mismatch at one end, possibly a read error. The genes are TRBV5-4 and TRBJ1-1; tentative D call: TRBD1 (5 bases). Germline loops: CDR1 SGHNT, CDR2 YYREEE (reference sequence). This CDR3 region has 16 residues. The CDR3 is CASSQERGLMNAEAFF. The CDR3 DNA follows: TGCGCCAGCAGCCAAGAACGGGGACTTATGAACGCTGAAGCTTTCTTT.

This sequence joins TRBV6-1 and TRBJ2-5, with 7 nucleotides matching TRBD1. Germline V gene sequence: CDR1 MNHNS, CDR2 SASEGT. This CDR3 comprises 17 residues. Trimming removed 7 bases from V and 4 bases from J; junction bases left unmatched: 18. CDR3 region: CASNKPMRQGARETQYF. The CDR3, as DNA: TGTGCCAGCAACAAACCAATGAGACAGGGCGCCCGAGAGACCCAGTACTTC.

The V gene is TRBV4-1, the J gene TRBJ1-2, with 9 nucleotides matching TRBD1. J lost 4 bases, V lost 2 bases, and 8 bases had no gene match. CDR1 is MGHRA, CDR2 YSYEKL, per germline. The CDR3 covers 16 residues. The CDR3: CASSQPQSDRGYGYTF. CDR3 nucleotide sequence: TGCGCCAGCAGCCAACCCCAGTCGGACAGGGGCTATGGCTACACCTTC.

The chain couples TRBV2 to TRBJ2-5, with TRBD2 matching 9 bases. Germline CDR1 SNHLY, CDR2 FYNNEI. The CDR3 sequence is 16 residues long. With 10 bases clipped from V and 3 bases from J, the junction kept 15 bases outside the gene matches. The CDR3 here is CATRADAGGGEETQYF. The CDR3 DNA reads TGTGCCACCAGGGCTGACGCGGGAGGGGGGGAAGAGACCCAGTACTTC.

Note on this clonotype: The junction does not match germline at one end; this may be a read error. The V call is TRBV10-3, the J call TRBJ2-7, with D perhaps TRBD1 (5 bases). The CDR3 contains 15 residues. Germline lookup yields CDR1 ENHRY and CDR2 SYGVKD. CDR3 bases: TGTGCCAGCAGTTACTCTCCAGGGATGACCTACGAGCAGTACTTC. Encoded protein: CASSYSPGMTYEQYF.

This clonotype was seen at least ten times. V is TRBV19 and J is TRBJ1-1; D is unresolved. The V gene lost 6 bases and the J gene lost 0 bases, with 11 bases spanning the gap. The CDR3 sequence is 14 residues long. Germline lookup yields CDR1 LNHDA and CDR2 SQIVND (reference sequence). The CDR3 is CASRPDTMNTEAFF. For the CDR3, the DNA is TGTGCCAGTAGACCAGACACTATGAACACTGAAGCTTTCTTT.

J is TRBJ1-5 and V is TRBV4-3, with TRBD1 identical over 8 bases. The V and J ends lost 1 base and 6 bases, in that order; junction bases with no gene match: 8. Looked up from germline, CDR1 is LGHNA and CDR2 is YSLEER. The CDR3 sequence is 16 residues long. In DNA, the CDR3 is TGCGCCAGCAGCCAAGGGCCGGACAGGGATGGTCAGCCCCAGCATTTT. Its translation: CASSQGPDRDGQPQHF.

A note on this clonotype: A much larger clone lies one base from this, so it may be a read error. The V and J genes are TRBV10-3 and TRBJ2-5, with D possibly matching TRBD1 (5 bases). Trimming took 5 bases from V and 5 from J, leaving 15 bases between them. The CDR3 contains 14 residues. Germline loops: CDR1 ENHRY, CDR2 SYGVKD. CDR3 in DNA: TGTGCCATCAGTTTAGGCAGGGAAGTTGAGACCCAGTACTTC. This gives the protein CAISLGREVETQYF.

This chain uses TRBV25-1 with TRBJ2-7; D not resolved. This CDR3 spans 11 amino acids. With 4 bases removed from V and 6 bases from J, the gap between germline ends came to 7 bases. Germline-derived CDR1 and CDR2 are MGHDK and SYGVNS. CDR3 protein: CASSVLLEQYF. The DNA for the CDR3 is TGTGCCAGCAGTGTACTCCTCGAGCAGTACTTC.

This clonotype was seen at least ten times. The CDR3 loop reads CATSRRGLNQPQHF. CDR3 sequence (DNA): TGTGCCACCTCTCGCAGGGGACTCAATCAGCCCCAGCATTTT. This sequence joins TRBV24-1 and TRBJ1-5, with a tentative D call TRBD1 (6 bases). This CDR3 is built from 14 residues. Trimming took off 9 bases at V and 3 bases at J, with 14 bases between the two ends. CDR1 and CDR2 from the germline V gene are KGHDR and SFDVKD.